The TCR beta chain described here comes from a study of T cells in localized non-small cell lung cancer. Study observations and caveats: Appearances in adjacent lung were noted for a median 57 of the top 100 tumor clones. Uninvolved adjacent lung had the highest recorded T cell clonality, with tumor below it. Owing to sequencing of a solitary tumor region, heterogeneity cannot be discounted. Density of T cells in blood, when higher, went with longer overall survival.

This clone was seen a single time. Its antigen is currently unknown. Germline-derived CDR1 and CDR2 are MNHEY and SMNVEV (reference sequence). Trimming removed 1 base at V and 0 bases at J, with 17 bases between. The CDR3 extends over 18 amino acids. The data were produced by immunoSEQ multiplex PCR, yet TCRdb's version contains in-frame clones alone and is incomplete. The data hold around 50,000 clones, with 80% to 90% observed a single time. Source: peripheral blood, taken before any cancer treatment. The sequence was obtained from a male donor aged 60 or over with stage III squamous cell lung carcinoma. This rearrangement joins TRBV27 to TRBJ2-3; weak D call: TRBD1 (6 bases). The CDR3 here is CASSLFSTGLTSTDTQYF. In DNA, the CDR3 is TGTGCCAGCAGTTTATTTTCGACAGGCCTAACTAGCACAGATACGCAGTATTTT.